The entry that follows covers one T cell receptor beta chain sequence. What this receptor recognizes is not known. No much larger clonotype is one base removed from it; base qualities were not supplied. These data originate in a study of blood T cell repertoires in COVID-19 (dated by TCRdb to about 2020). The study in broad terms: Samples covering the acute and convalescent phases of COVID-19 were provided by collaborators in the United States, Italy and Spain. The prospective study material was composed of cDNA or gDNA derived from T cells, B-cell-depleted T cells, or PBMCs. Subjects who had been exposed to COVID-19, were actively infected with it, or had recovered from it provided the deeply sampled blood TCRbeta repertoires that made up the dataset. The repertoires were released in a freely available public database intended as a resource for research on the immune response to SARS-CoV-2. The samples were drawn from two sources: the first 160 participants of the ongoing ImmuneRACE study, and about 1,300 subjects contributed by 6 global collaborators. A de-identified subject ID, COVID-19 status, age in years and sex were almost always included in the sample metadata. Where HLA class I and class II types were available, the types were taken from metadata supplied by the sample provider, not from assay-based typing.

Relative to germline, V is missing 4 bases and J is missing 6 bases, with 8 bases of the junction outside any gene match. Including the terminal cysteine and phenylalanine, the CDR3 comprises 15 residues. The entry retains the CDR3 DNA only, 45 bases that are in frame from base 1. In the germline V gene (reference sequence), CDR1 corresponds to LGHDT and CDR2 to YNNKEL. TCRbeta CDR3 regions were amplified from genomic DNA by means of the immunoSEQ Assay, a bias-controlled multiplex PCR. For the original study's pipeline: The number of nucleated cells in each sample was estimated by amplification of reference gene primers within the assay. Sequence reads were collapsed and filtered to measure the absolute abundance of every unique TCRbeta CDR3 rearrangement. For each sample, productive Simpson clonality was calculated as the square root of Simpson's diversity index across productive rearrangements. Entries here come from immuneACCESS through TCRdb and include only in-frame sequences with V and J called. Some clones fail to appear in such tables; in the studies checked, an unresolved V gene covers under half of the shortfall, and the cause of the remainder is unknown. Clone size and the V and J calls come from that table; the DNA yielded D and trimming. Counted in this sample were about half a million clones; approximately 85% of them appeared once. The top ten hold about 3% of the sample.

Whole blood was collected in K2EDTA tubes by collaborating institutions according to the institutions' own protocols. For TCRbeta analysis, collaborators shipped samples as frozen whole blood, isolated PBMCs, or DNA extracted from either of those sample types. General conclusions and limits of the study: Clinical and demographic metadata were provided uncurated, with the amount varying by source and participant.

The clonotype originates from a human donor in a cohort sampled during active COVID-19. Rearrangement joined TRBV3-1 (or the pseudogene TRBV3-2) to TRBJ2-1, with TRBD2 matching 8 junction bases. Specimen: peripheral blood. The nucleotides are TGTGCCAGCAGCCCCTCAGCGGGAGTTGTCAATGAGCAGTTCTTC. Its protein is CASSPSAGVVNEQFF.